One sample yielded the 21 T cell receptor beta chains listed below, sequenced in a study of spatial heterogeneity in lung cancer. TCRdb analysed the 5' RACE reads with MiXCR anew, one entry per CDR3 protein. The data contain 77,000 or so distinct CDR3 sequences, about a fifth of them singletons. The time point here: sample taken at primary tumor resection. TCRs were sequenced from unsorted whole RNA of tumor, nontumor lung or PBMC. The sample here was PBMCs, taken at surgery. Source of these receptors: a male donor with early-stage non-small cell lung cancer.

This clonotype was recorded at least ten times. The rearrangement links TRBV19 to TRBJ1-5; D unclear. This CDR3 spans 14 amino acids. Trimming shortened V by 7 bases and J by 4 bases, and 14 bases separated the two germline ends. Germline values: CDR1 LNHDA, CDR2 SQIVND (reference sequence). The CDR3 bases are TGTGCCAGTAATCCTTCCGGAGGGAATCAGCCCCAGCATTTT. Translation gives CASNPSGGNQPQHF. The complete variable domain, with remaining parts taken from reference TRBV19 and TRBJ1-5, reads DGGITQSPKYLFRKEGQNVTLSCEQNLNHDAMYWYRQDPGQGLRLIYYSQIVNDFQKGDIAEGYSVSREKKESFPLTVTSAQKNPTAFYLCASNPSGGNQPQHFGDGTRLSIL.

The rearrangement links TRBV7-3 to TRBJ2-2, with 8 bases identical to TRBD1. The length of the CDR3 is 16 residues. Germline V gene data show CDR1 as SGHTA and CDR2 as FQGTGA. V trimming: 4 bases; J trimming: 4 bases; junction bases outside the gene matches: 8. The CDR3 DNA is TGTGCCAGCAGCTCGTCAGGGGGCGCGGGCACCGGGGAGCTGTTTTTT. It translates to CASSSSGGAGTGELFF.

This clonotype was recorded a few times. The chain combines TRBV29-1 with TRBJ2-5; D is ambiguous. Between the trimmed V and J ends, which lost 0 bases and 13 bases, there was a span of 12 bases. Germline loops: CDR1 SQVTM, CDR2 ANQGSEA. The CDR3 covers 11 residues. CDR3 protein: CSVEEQLLPYF. As DNA, the CDR3 is TGCAGCGTTGAAGAACAGCTGTTACCGTACTTC.

This chain joins TRBV2 and TRBJ1-2; 7 bases are shared with TRBD1. The junction had 5 bases not matched to a gene; V was cut back by 0 bases and J by 7 bases. CDR3 size: 14 residues. From germline, CDR1 is SNHLY and CDR2 FYNNEI. CDR3 amino acids: CASSEAEGAFGYTF. CDR3 nucleotides: TGTGCCAGCAGTGAAGCGGAGGGGGCGTTTGGCTACACCTTC.

V and J are TRBV20-1 and TRBJ2-7, with D perhaps matching TRBD1 (6 bases). The CDR3 runs 16 residues. V was cut by 4 bases and J by 2 bases, with 21 bases left in between. Germline-derived CDR1 and CDR2 are DFQATT and SNEGSKA (reference sequence). Here the CDR3 DNA reads TGCAGTGCTACGCTCGGTGGGGGACAAGGGGCCTACGAGCAGTACTTC. Translated: CSATLGGGQGAYEQYF.

This clonotype was seen a few times. The chain is built from TRBV15 and TRBJ1-3; TRBD1 is a possible D gene (5 bases). CDR1 is LNHNV, CDR2 YYDKDF, per germline (reference sequence). The CDR3 length is 15 residues. The germline V and J ends were trimmed by 7 bases and 6 bases, with 19 bases remaining between them. CDR3 coding DNA: TGTGCCACCACTCCGGGGGTAGGAAGCGAAAACACCATATATTTT. Its protein product is CATTPGVGSENTIYF.

This clonotype was seen repeatedly, ten times or more. CDR3 sequence reads: CASSPDGAKNIQYF. The CDR3 nucleotides read TGTGCCAGCTCACCGGACGGGGCCAAAAACATTCAGTACTTC. The V call is TRBV18, the J call TRBJ2-4; D remains ambiguous. Germline V gene lookup returns CDR1 KGHSH and CDR2 LQKENI. V was cut by 3 bases and J by 1 base, with 7 bases left in between. The CDR3 totals 14 residues.

This clonotype was detected ten times or more. The rearrangement joins TRBV7-2 to TRBJ2-2, with 7 positions matching TRBD1. Germline V gene sequence: CDR1 SGHTA, CDR2 FQGNSA. The CDR3 covers 14 residues. With 4 bases clipped from V and 4 bases from J, the junction kept 3 bases outside the gene matches. CDR3 nucleotides: TGTGCCAGCAGCTCGGGACAGATCACCGGGGAGCTGTTTTTT. Protein sequence: CASSSGQITGELFF.

This clonotype has just a few counts. The rearrangement uses TRBV28 and TRBJ1-2; 8 bases are shared with TRBD1. The CDR3 spans 15 residues. Per the germline V gene, CDR1 is MDHEN and CDR2 is SYDVKM. V lost 6 bases, J lost 1 base, and 7 bases stayed unmatched. For the CDR3, the DNA is TGTGCCAGCAGACAAGCAGGGGGCTTTAACTATGGCTACACCTTC. It is translated as CASRQAGGFNYGYTF.

The rearrangement joins TRBV7-3 to TRBJ2-3; perhaps D is TRBD1 or TRBD2 (5 bases each). Germline CDR1 reads SGHTA; CDR2 reads FQGTGA. This CDR3 spans 15 amino acids. V lost 4 bases and J 6 bases, leaving 17 bases between the germline ends. CDR3 bases: TGTGCCAGCAGCTCCCTTGGGGGAGAGGGGGATACGCAGTATTTT. Translation: CASSSLGGEGDTQYF.

This clonotype was seen repeatedly, ten times or more. V is TRBV27 and J is TRBJ2-1; TRBD2 might be the D (7 bases). Germline values: CDR1 MNHEY, CDR2 SMNVEV (reference sequence). The CDR3 has 12 amino acids. Trimming stripped 5 bases from V and 12 bases from J, with 14 bases between. The CDR3 protein is CASSKEGGGQFF. In nucleotides, the CDR3 is TGTGCCAGCAGTAAAGAGGGAGGGGGGCAGTTCTTC.

The gene calls are TRBV19 and TRBJ1-2, with D maybe TRBD1 (5 bases). CDR3 length equals 12 residues. The V end lost 5 bases, the J end lost 9 bases, and 13 bases lay between the germline ends. The V gene's germline CDR1 is LNHDA and CDR2 SQIVND (reference sequence). The CDR3 sequence: CASSPRQRSYTF. The CDR3 coding sequence is TGTGCCAGTAGTCCAAGACAGCGGAGCTACACCTTC.

This clonotype was observed many times. The chain combines TRBV5-5 with TRBJ2-3, with no clear D. Trimming shortened V by 5 bases and J by 7 bases, and 14 bases separated the two germline ends. Germline CDR1 is SGHKS and CDR2 is YYEKEE (reference sequence). This CDR3 has 13 amino acids. CDR3 in amino acids: CASSIAGAYTQYF. CDR3 sequence (DNA): TGTGCCAGCAGTATAGCCGGAGCCTATACGCAGTATTTT.

The chain uses TRBV5-4 and TRBJ1-1; a weak D match, TRBD1 (6 bases). This CDR3 is built from 14 residues. Germline V gives CDR1 SGHNT, CDR2 YYREEE (reference sequence). V was shortened by 4 bases and J by 1 base, with 11 bases between the two germline ends. In DNA, the CDR3 is TGTGCCAGCAGCCGGACAGCCACGAACACTGAAGCTTTCTTT. This gives the protein CASSRTATNTEAFF.

This clonotype has more than one count but fewer than ten. The chain couples TRBV6-4 to TRBJ2-7, with a weak D call TRBD1 (6 bases). Trimming stripped 5 bases from V and 5 bases from J, with 16 bases between. In germline, CDR1 is MRHNA, CDR2 SNTAGT. The CDR3 covers 14 residues. DNA for the CDR3: TGTGCCAGCAGTCTACAGGGAAATTCCCACGAGCAGTACTTC. Its translation is CASSLQGNSHEQYF.

The V gene is TRBV9, the J gene TRBJ2-1, with TRBD1 identical over 8 bases. CDR1 is SGDLS, CDR2 YYNGEE, per germline. The V segment lost 3 bases and the J segment 7 bases; nucleotides outside the gene matches: 12. The CDR3 is made up of 16 amino acids. The CDR3 reads CASSGPPGQEENEQFF. CDR3 coding DNA: TGTGCCAGCAGCGGACCCCCGGGACAGGAAGAAAATGAGCAGTTCTTC.

This clonotype was found a few times. The V and J genes are TRBV20-1 and TRBJ2-3; tentative D call: TRBD2 (7 bases). Per the germline V gene, CDR1 is DFQATT and CDR2 is SNEGSKA (reference sequence). CDR3 length: 13 residues. V lost 4 bases, J lost 2 bases, and 10 bases lay in between. Written as DNA, the CDR3 is TGCAGTGCTACCGGGGGGCCCACAGATACGCAGTATTTT. This gives the protein CSATGGPTDTQYF.

The chain joins TRBV24-1 to TRBJ2-6; D remains ambiguous. Germline-derived CDR1 and CDR2 are KGHDR and SFDVKD. Trimming removed 6 bases from V and 2 bases from J, with 7 bases in between. This CDR3 spans 14 amino acids. This chain's CDR3 is CATSSTAGANVLTF. The CDR3 nucleotides are TGTGCCACCAGTTCGACGGCTGGGGCCAACGTCCTGACTTTC.

CDR3 region: CSARPLRQGNQPQHF. DNA for the CDR3: TGCAGTGCTAGACCCCTCCGACAGGGCAATCAGCCCCAGCATTTT. The gene calls are TRBV20-1 and TRBJ1-5; D perhaps matches TRBD1 (6 bases). The CDR3 extends over 15 amino acids. The ends were cut back, 2 bases at V and 2 bases at J, with 13 bases in the middle. Germline lookup yields CDR1 DFQATT and CDR2 SNEGSKA (reference sequence).

The rearrangement links TRBV11-3 to TRBJ2-3, with D possibly being TRBD2 (6 bases). V shed 6 bases and J shed 2 bases, with 15 bases lying between them. Germline values: CDR1 SGHNT, CDR2 YENEEA. The CDR3 is 15 amino acids. The CDR3 DNA is TGTGCCAGCAGTCCCGGGAGCTTCTACACAGATACGCAGTATTTT. Translation gives CASSPGSFYTDTQYF.

This clonotype was seen ten or more times. V is TRBV29-1 and J is TRBJ1-2, with TRBD1 matching over 11 bases. The CDR3 extends over 13 amino acids. Germline loops: CDR1 SQVTM, CDR2 ANQGSEA. The V segment lost 4 bases and the J segment 3 bases; nucleotides outside the gene matches: 1. In nucleotides, the CDR3 is TGCAGCGTTGGGACAGGGGGCGACTATGGCTACACCTTC. The encoded protein is CSVGTGGDYGYTF.